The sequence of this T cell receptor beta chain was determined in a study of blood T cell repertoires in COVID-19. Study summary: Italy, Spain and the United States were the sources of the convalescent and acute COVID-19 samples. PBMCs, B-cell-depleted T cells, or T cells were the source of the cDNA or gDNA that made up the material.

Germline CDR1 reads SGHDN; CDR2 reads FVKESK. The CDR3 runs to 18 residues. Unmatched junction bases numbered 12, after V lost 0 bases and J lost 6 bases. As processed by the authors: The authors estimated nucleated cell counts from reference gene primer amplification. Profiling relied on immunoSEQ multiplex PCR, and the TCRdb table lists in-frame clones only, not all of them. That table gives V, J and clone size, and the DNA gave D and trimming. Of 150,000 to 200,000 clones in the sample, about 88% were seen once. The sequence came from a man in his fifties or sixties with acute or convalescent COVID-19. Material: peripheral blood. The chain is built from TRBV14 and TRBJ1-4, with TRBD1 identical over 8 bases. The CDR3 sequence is CASSQDPRDRFNDEKLFF. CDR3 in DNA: TGTGCCAGCAGCCAAGATCCCCGGGACAGGTTCAATGATGAAAAACTGTTTTTT.